A selection of T cell receptor beta chains follows, all from one sample in a study of breast tumors, draining lymph nodes, adjacent tissues. TCRdb re-derived calls from the multiplex PCR reads in MiXCR, one entry per CDR3 protein. The data contain some 110,000 distinct CDR3 sequences, about 31% of them singletons. The sample taken for sequencing was axillary lymph node tissue. All receptors come from a female donor with breast cancer. Some clones in this sample may be carry-over from other donors' samples. The CDR3 runs from the conserved cysteine through the conserved F or W. The order of the fields is clone size, D gene, V gene, J gene, CDR3 DNA, CDR3 protein. A D gene is named only where the DNA matches it firmly. Rows give clone size only sometimes, using once, few, many, or a class for an expanded clone.

clone size: many
D gene: -
V gene: TRBV6-5
J gene: TRBJ2-7
CDR3 DNA: TGTGCCAGCAGTTACTCGATCGGGCAATCCTACGAGCAGTACTTC
CDR3 protein: CASSYSIGQSYEQYF

clone size: -
D gene: -
V gene: TRBV12-3/TRBV12-4
J gene: TRBJ1-2
CDR3 DNA: TGTGCCAGCAGTTTGGACAACTCTGGAAACACCTTC
CDR3 protein: CASSLDNSGNTF

clone size: many
D gene: TRBD1
V gene: TRBV19
J gene: TRBJ2-7
CDR3 DNA: TGTGCCAGTAGCAGACAGGGCACGGGCTACGAGCAGTACTTC
CDR3 protein: CASSRQGTGYEQYF

clone size: many
D gene: -
V gene: TRBV7-2
J gene: TRBJ2-1
CDR3 DNA: TGTGCCAGCAGCTTCGGGGGGACATCCTACAATGAGCAGTTCTTC
CDR3 protein: CASSFGGTSYNEQFF

clone size: many
D gene: -
V gene: TRBV7-2
J gene: TRBJ1-5
CDR3 DNA: TGTGCCAGCAGCTTAGTAGTGGCGGGGAATCAGCCCCAGCATTTT
CDR3 protein: CASSLVVAGNQPQHF

clone size: many
D gene: TRBD2
V gene: TRBV12-3/TRBV12-4
J gene: TRBJ2-7
CDR3 DNA: TGTGCCAGCAGTTTAGAGCGGGGTACCTACGAGCAGTACTTC
CDR3 protein: CASSLERGTYEQYF

clone size: many
D gene: -
V gene: TRBV20-1
J gene: TRBJ1-5
CDR3 DNA: TGCAGTGCTAGAGCCCTCGGGGCAGGGAATCAGCCCCAGCATTTT
CDR3 protein: CSARALGAGNQPQHF

clone size: many
D gene: -
V gene: TRBV4-2
J gene: TRBJ2-5
CDR3 DNA: TGTGCCAGCAGCCAAGGCCTTGCGGGGAAGGAGACCCAGTACTTC
CDR3 protein: CASSQGLAGKETQYF

clone size: few
D gene: -
V gene: TRBV11-2
J gene: TRBJ2-2
CDR3 DNA: TGTGCCAGCAGCTTAGTCGACAGCGGGGAGCTGTTTTTT
CDR3 protein: CASSLVDSGELFF

clone size: many
D gene: -
V gene: TRBV5-8
J gene: TRBJ2-5
CDR3 DNA: TGTGCCAGCAGCTTGTTTCCGGGGTGGGAGACCCAGTACTTC
CDR3 protein: CASSLFPGWETQYF

clone size: many
D gene: TRBD2
V gene: TRBV6-5
J gene: TRBJ2-3
CDR3 DNA: TGTGCCAGCAGTCACTCGATCCGGGGGGGGCAGTATTTT
CDR3 protein: CASSHSIRGGQYF

clone size: -
D gene: -
V gene: TRBV2
J gene: TRBJ2-7
CDR3 DNA: TGTGCCAGCAGTGACGGGTCAGGGAACTACGAGCAGTACTTC
CDR3 protein: CASSDGSGNYEQYF

clone size: many
D gene: TRBD1
V gene: TRBV20-1
J gene: TRBJ1-6
CDR3 DNA: TGCAGTGCTAGTTGGGACAGGGGGGGGCCCCTCCACTTT
CDR3 protein: CSASWDRGGPLHF

clone size: many
D gene: -
V gene: TRBV11-2
J gene: TRBJ2-5
CDR3 DNA: TGTGCCAGCAGTACCCAAGAGACCCAGTACTTC
CDR3 protein: CASSTQETQYF

clone size: many
D gene: -
V gene: TRBV29-1
J gene: TRBJ2-2
CDR3 DNA: TGCAGCGTTGTAGGGGTAACCGGGGAGCTGTTTTTT
CDR3 protein: CSVVGVTGELFF

clone size: many
D gene: TRBD1
V gene: TRBV10-3
J gene: TRBJ2-7
CDR3 DNA: TGTGCCATCAGTGACCCGACAGGGTTGGACGAGCAGTACTTC
CDR3 protein: CAISDPTGLDEQYF

clone size: many
D gene: -
V gene: TRBV10-3
J gene: TRBJ2-5
CDR3 DNA: TGTGCCAACAGCCGGGACCTCGGAGAGACCCAGTACTTC
CDR3 protein: CANSRDLGETQYF

clone size: many
D gene: -
V gene: TRBV14
J gene: TRBJ1-3
CDR3 DNA: TGTGCCAGCAGCCTCATACAGGGAACTGGAAACACCATATATTTT
CDR3 protein: CASSLIQGTGNTIYF

clone size: many
D gene: TRBD1
V gene: TRBV6-5
J gene: TRBJ2-7
CDR3 DNA: TGTGCCAGCAGTTACTCGAGGGGACAGACCACCTACGAGCAGTACTTC
CDR3 protein: CASSYSRGQTTYEQYF

clone size: many
D gene: -
V gene: TRBV20-1
J gene: TRBJ2-3
CDR3 DNA: TGCAGTGCTACTCCTCCCGGGGCAGATACGCAGTATTTT
CDR3 protein: CSATPPGADTQYF

clone size: many
D gene: TRBD2
V gene: TRBV4-1
J gene: TRBJ2-1
CDR3 DNA: TGCGCCAGCTCCCGAGGACTAGTTGTGCGCAATGAGCAGTTCTTC
CDR3 protein: CASSRGLVVRNEQFF

clone size: many
D gene: -
V gene: TRBV20-1
J gene: TRBJ1-4
CDR3 DNA: TGCAGTGCTAAAAATGCAACTAATGAAAAACTGTTTTTT
CDR3 protein: CSAKNATNEKLFF

clone size: many
D gene: -
V gene: TRBV20-1
J gene: TRBJ1-6
CDR3 DNA: TGCAGTGCTAGACTCCCCGGGGCCTCCTATAATTCACCCCTCCACTTT
CDR3 protein: CSARLPGASYNSPLHF

clone size: many
D gene: -
V gene: TRBV4-3
J gene: TRBJ2-7
CDR3 DNA: TGCGCCAGCAGCCAAGATAGTTCCGGGGCAGGTCGGGAGCAGTACTTC
CDR3 protein: CASSQDSSGAGREQYF

clone size: many
D gene: -
V gene: TRBV4-1
J gene: TRBJ1-2
CDR3 DNA: TGCGCCAGCAGCCAACCCCGCCTCTGGGGCGCTAACTATGGCTACACCTTC
CDR3 protein: CASSQPRLWGANYGYTF

clone size: -
D gene: TRBD1
V gene: TRBV6-4
J gene: TRBJ2-3
CDR3 DNA: TGTGCCAGCAGGGACAGGGGGGGTACAGATACGCAGTATTTT
CDR3 protein: CASRDRGGTDTQYF

clone size: once
D gene: TRBD1
V gene: TRBV3-1
J gene: TRBJ1-4
CDR3 DNA: TGTGCCAGCAGCCTTGGACAGGGGCGAAGGTATGAAAAACTGTTTTTT
CDR3 protein: CASSLGQGRRYEKLFF

clone size: -
D gene: TRBD1
V gene: TRBV20-1
J gene: TRBJ2-7
CDR3 DNA: TGCAGTGCTAAACCGGGACAGGGGGCTTACGAGCAGTACTTC
CDR3 protein: CSAKPGQGAYEQYF

clone size: -
D gene: -
V gene: TRBV5-1
J gene: TRBJ2-1
CDR3 DNA: TGCGCCAGCAGCGATAGCGCCGATGAGCAGTTCTTC
CDR3 protein: CASSDSADEQFF